This TCR beta chain was obtained from a study of neoadjuvant anti-PD-1 for oral cavity cancer. Study details: Most patients had three to four biweekly doses of 3 mg/kg nivolumab before resection.

Profiling relied on immunoSEQ multiplex PCR, and the TCRdb table lists in-frame clones only, not all of them. The table shows around 11,000 clones, with under 65% occurring only once. This CDR3 region has 15 residues. Trimming took 2 bases from V and 2 from J; bases not matched to a gene: 4. Germline V gene data show CDR1 as MDHEN and CDR2 as SYDVKM. The starting material was tumor tissue, obtained before nivolumab (anti-PD-1) treatment. The chain employs TRBV28 and TRBJ2-7; TRBD1 matches 9 bases. This TCR derives from a person aged 40 to 85 with oral cavity squamous cell carcinoma. The CDR3 protein is CASSLPHRGPYEQYF. As DNA, the CDR3 is TGTGCCAGCAGTTTACCTCACAGGGGGCCCTACGAGCAGTACTTC. The whole variable domain, remainder taken from reference TRBV28 and TRBJ2-7, is DVKVTQSSRYLVKRTGEKVFLECVQDMDHENMFWYRQDPGLGLRLIYFSYDVKMKEKGDIPEGYSVSREKKERFSLILESASTNQTSMYLCASSLPHRGPYEQYFGPGTRLTVT.